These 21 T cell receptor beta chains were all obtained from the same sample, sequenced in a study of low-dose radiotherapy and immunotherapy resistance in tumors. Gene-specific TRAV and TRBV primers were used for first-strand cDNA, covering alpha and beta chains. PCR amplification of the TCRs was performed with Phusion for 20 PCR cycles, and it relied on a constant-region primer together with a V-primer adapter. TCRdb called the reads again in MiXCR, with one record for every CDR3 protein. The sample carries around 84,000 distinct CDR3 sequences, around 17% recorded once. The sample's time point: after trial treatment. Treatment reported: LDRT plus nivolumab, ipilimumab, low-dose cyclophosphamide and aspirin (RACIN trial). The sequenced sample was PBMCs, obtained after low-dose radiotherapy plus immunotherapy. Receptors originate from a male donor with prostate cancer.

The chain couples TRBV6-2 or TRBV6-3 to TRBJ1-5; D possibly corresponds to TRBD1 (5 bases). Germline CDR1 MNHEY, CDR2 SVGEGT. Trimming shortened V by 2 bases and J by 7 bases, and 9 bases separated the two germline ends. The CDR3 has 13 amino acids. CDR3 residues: CASSYRGPQPQHF. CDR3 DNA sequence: TGTGCCAGCAGTTACCGGGGCCCCCAGCCCCAGCATTTT.

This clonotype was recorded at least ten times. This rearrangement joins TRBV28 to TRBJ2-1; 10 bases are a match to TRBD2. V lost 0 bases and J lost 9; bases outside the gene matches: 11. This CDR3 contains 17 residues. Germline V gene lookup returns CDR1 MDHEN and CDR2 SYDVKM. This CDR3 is CASSLWTGLAGVGEQFF. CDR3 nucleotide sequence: TGTGCCAGCAGTTTATGGACCGGGCTAGCGGGAGTAGGTGAGCAGTTCTTC.

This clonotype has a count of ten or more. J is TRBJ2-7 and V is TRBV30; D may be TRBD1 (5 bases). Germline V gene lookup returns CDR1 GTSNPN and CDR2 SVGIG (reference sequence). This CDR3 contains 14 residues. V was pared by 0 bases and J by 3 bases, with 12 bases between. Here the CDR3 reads CAWSVPGHIYEQYF. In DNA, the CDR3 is TGTGCCTGGAGTGTACCAGGACACATCTACGAGCAGTACTTC. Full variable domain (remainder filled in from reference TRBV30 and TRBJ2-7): SQTIHQWPATLVQPVGSPLSLECTVEGTSNPNLYWYRQAAGRGLQLLFYSVGIGQISSEVPQNLSASRPQDRQFILSSKKLLLSDSGFYLCAWSVPGHIYEQYFGPGTRLTVT.

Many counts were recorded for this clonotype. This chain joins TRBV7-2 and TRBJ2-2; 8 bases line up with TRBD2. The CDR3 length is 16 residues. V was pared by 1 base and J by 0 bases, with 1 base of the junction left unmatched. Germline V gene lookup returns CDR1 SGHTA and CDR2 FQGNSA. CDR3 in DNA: TGTGCCAGCAGCTTAGGACTAGCGCCGAACACCGGGGAGCTGTTTTTT. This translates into CASSLGLAPNTGELFF.

The DNA for the CDR3 is TGTGCCAGCAGCCCCACAGTAAGTGGGGATACGCAGTATTTT. This codes for CASSPTVSGDTQYF. The gene calls are TRBV7-2 and TRBJ2-3; D unclear. Germline lookup yields CDR1 SGHTA and CDR2 FQGNSA. The CDR3 runs to 14 residues. V lost 5 bases and J 6 bases, leaving 15 bases between the germline ends.

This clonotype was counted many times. CDR3 sequence: CSVPGQGATDTQYF. DNA of the CDR3: TGCAGCGTCCCGGGACAGGGGGCCACAGATACGCAGTATTTT. The rearrangement links TRBV29-1 to TRBJ2-3, with 12 positions matching TRBD1. Losses at the gene ends were 6 bases for V and 2 bases for J; bases not matched to a gene: 3. The germline gives CDR1 SQVTM, CDR2 ANQGSEA. This CDR3 has 14 amino acids.

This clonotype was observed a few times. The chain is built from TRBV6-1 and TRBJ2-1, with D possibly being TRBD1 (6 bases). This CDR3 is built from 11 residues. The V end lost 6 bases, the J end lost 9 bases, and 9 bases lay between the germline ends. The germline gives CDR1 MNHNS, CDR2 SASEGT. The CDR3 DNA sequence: TGTGCCAGCAGAGAGGACAGTGAGCAGTTCTTC. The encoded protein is CASREDSEQFF.

CDR3 DNA sequence: TGTGCCAGCAGTTTCGCGCAGGGAGGCACTGAAGCTTTCTTT. Protein product: CASSFAQGGTEAFF. The chain combines TRBV28 with TRBJ1-1; TRBD1 is a possible D gene (5 bases). V shed 3 bases and J shed 4 bases, with 12 bases lying between them. The CDR3 is made up of 14 amino acids. Germline V gene lookup returns CDR1 MDHEN and CDR2 SYDVKM.

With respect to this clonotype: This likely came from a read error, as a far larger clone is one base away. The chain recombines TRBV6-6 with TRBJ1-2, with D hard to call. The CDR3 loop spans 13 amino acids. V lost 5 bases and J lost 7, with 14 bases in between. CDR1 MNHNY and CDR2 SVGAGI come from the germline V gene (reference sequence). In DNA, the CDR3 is TGTGCCAGCAGTGAAACAAGGATCTGTGGCTACACCTTC. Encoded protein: CASSETRICGYTF.

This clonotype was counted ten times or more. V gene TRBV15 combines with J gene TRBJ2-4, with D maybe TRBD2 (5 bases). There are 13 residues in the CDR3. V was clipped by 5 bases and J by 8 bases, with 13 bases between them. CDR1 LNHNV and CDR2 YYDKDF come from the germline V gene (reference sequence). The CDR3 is CATSRLSSDIQYF. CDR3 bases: TGTGCCACCAGCCGACTATCTAGTGACATTCAGTACTTC.

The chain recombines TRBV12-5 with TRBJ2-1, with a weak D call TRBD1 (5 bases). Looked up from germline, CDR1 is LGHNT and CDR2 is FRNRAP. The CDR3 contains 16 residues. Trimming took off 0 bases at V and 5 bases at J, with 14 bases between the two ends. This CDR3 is CASGLVLRTHDNEQFF. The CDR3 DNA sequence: TGTGCTAGTGGTTTGGTCTTACGGACACACGACAATGAGCAGTTCTTC.

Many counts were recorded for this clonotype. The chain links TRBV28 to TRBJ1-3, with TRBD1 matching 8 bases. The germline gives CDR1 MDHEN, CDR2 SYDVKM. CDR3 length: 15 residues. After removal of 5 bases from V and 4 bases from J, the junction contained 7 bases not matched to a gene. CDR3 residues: CASSLPTGVGNTIYF. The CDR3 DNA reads TGTGCCAGCAGTCTCCCGACAGGGGTGGGAAACACCATATATTTT.

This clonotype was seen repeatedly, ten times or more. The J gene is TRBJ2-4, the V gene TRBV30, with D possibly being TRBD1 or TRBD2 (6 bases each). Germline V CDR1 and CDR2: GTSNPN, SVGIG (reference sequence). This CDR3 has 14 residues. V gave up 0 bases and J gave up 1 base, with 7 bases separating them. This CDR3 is CAWSVGGAKNIQYF. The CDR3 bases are TGTGCCTGGAGTGTAGGGGGGGCCAAAAACATTCAGTACTTC.

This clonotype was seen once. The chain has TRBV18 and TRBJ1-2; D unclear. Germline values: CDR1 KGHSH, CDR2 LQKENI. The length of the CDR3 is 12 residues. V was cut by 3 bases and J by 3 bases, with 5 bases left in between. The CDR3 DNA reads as TGTGCCAGCTCACCCCAGGACTATGGCTACACCTTC. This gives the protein CASSPQDYGYTF.

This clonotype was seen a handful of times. For the CDR3, the DNA is TGTGCCAGCAGTTTAGTTGGTGCCAGGGTCACTCCCTACGAGCAGTACTTC. This codes for CASSLVGARVTPYEQYF. The chain joins TRBV28 to TRBJ2-7; D might be TRBD1 (5 bases). This CDR3 spans 17 amino acids. CDR1 is MDHEN, CDR2 SYDVKM, per germline. Trimming left V 2 bases short and J 2 bases short, with 19 bases between. The full variable domain, completed using reference TRBV28 and TRBJ2-7, is DVKVTQSSRYLVKRTGEKVFLECVQDMDHENMFWYRQDPGLGLRLIYFSYDVKMKEKGDIPEGYSVSREKKERFSLILESASTNQTSMYLCASSLVGARVTPYEQYFGPGTRLTVT.

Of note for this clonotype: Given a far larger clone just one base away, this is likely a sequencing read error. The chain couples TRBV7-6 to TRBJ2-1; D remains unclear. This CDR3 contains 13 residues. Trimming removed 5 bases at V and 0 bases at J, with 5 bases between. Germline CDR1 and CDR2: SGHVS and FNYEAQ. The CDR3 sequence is CASSPLSYNEQFF. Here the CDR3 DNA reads TGTGCCAGCAGCCCTCTCTCCTACAATGAGCAGTTCTTC.

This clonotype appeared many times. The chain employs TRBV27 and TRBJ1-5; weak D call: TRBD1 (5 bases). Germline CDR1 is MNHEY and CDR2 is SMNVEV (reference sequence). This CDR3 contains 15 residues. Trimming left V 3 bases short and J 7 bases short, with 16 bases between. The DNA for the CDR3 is TGTGCCAGCAGTTTTCGGGTTCGGGGACGGCAGCCCCAGCATTTT. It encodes CASSFRVRGRQPQHF.

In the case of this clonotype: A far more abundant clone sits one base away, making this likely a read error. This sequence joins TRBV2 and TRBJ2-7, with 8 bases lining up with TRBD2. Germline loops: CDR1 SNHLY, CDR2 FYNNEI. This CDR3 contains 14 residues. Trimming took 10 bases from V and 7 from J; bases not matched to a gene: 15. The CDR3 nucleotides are TGTGCCACAAGGGCTAGCGGGTTCTACAATGAGCAGTACTTC. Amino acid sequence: CATRASGFYNEQYF.

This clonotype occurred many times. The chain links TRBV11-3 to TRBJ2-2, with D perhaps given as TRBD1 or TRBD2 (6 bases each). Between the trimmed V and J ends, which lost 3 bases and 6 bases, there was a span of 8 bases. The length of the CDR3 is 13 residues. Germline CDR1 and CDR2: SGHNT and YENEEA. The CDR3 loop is CASSLEGAGELFF. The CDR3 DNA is TGTGCCAGCAGCTTGGAGGGGGCCGGGGAGCTGTTTTTT.

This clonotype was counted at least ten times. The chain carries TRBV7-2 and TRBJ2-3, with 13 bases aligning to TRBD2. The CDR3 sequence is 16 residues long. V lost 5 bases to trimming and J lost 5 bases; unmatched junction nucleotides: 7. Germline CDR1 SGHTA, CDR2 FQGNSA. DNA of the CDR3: TGTGCCAGCAGCCAACTAGCGGGGGGGAGGGTAGATACGCAGTATTTT. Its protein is CASSQLAGGRVDTQYF.

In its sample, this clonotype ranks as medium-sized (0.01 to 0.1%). The CDR3 loop reads CASRPGHEQYF. As DNA, the CDR3 is TGTGCCAGCAGGCCCGGGCACGAGCAGTACTTC. The chain has TRBV28 and TRBJ2-7; unclear D gene. This CDR3 has 11 residues. Trimming removed 6 bases at V and 5 bases at J, with 8 bases between. Germline V lookup: CDR1 MDHEN, CDR2 SYDVKM.